This TCR beta chain was sequenced in a study of blood T cells in healthy people across ages. Regarding the study as a whole: Older age coincided with a roughly linear decline in TCR beta diversity per million T cells.

This clonotype came up a few times. The antigen is not known. Combining a sample-barcoded 5' primer with a J-beta primer mix, a second PCR ran for about 6 to 11 cycles. A single record per CDR3 protein comes from TCRdb applying MiXCR to the 5' RACE reads. Of about 800,000 distinct CDR3 sequences detected, roughly 25% appear once; the ten largest clones hold more than 3%. These sequences were also reported in another study, on T cells of mothers and their children. According to that study: In both related and unrelated pairs, TCR recombination output is shaped similarly by thymic selection.

Material for sequencing was blood. The sequence was obtained from a boy between 10 and 17 years old in good health.

CDR3 in DNA: TGTGCCAGCAGCTTAGAGTTGGTTGAAGCTTTCTTT. Its protein is CASSLELVEAFF. The V gene is TRBV7-9, the J gene TRBJ1-1, with D uncertain. The CDR3 runs to 12 residues. CDR1 is SEHNR and CDR2 is FQNEAQ in the germline V gene (reference sequence). The V and J ends lost 1 base and 7 bases respectively, with 7 bases between them.